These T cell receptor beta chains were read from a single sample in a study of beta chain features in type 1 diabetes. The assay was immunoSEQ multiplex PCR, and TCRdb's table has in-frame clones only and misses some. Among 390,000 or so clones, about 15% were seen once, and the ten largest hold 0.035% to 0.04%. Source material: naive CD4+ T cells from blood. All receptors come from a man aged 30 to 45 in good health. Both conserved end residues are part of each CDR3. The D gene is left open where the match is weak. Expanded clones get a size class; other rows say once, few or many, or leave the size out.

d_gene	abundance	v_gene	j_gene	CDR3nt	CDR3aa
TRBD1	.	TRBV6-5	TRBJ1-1	TGTGCCAGCAGTTGGCTATCACAGGGGAGAGGGACTGAAGCTTTCTTT	CASSWLSQGRGTEAFF
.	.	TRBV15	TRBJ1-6	TGTGCCACCAGCACAGATCCTCAGGGGATAATGCCCCTCCACTTT	CATSTDPQGIMPLHF
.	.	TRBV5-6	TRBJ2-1	TGTGCCAGCAGCTTTACCAGCCTAAGGAGTGGTGAGCAGTTCTTC	CASSFTSLRSGEQFF
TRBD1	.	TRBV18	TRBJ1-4	TGTGCCAGCTCACCCACAGGGGGTGTCGATGAAAAACTGTTTTTT	CASSPTGGVDEKLFF
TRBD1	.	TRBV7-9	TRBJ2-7	TGTGCCAGCAGCCTTGGACAGGGGGCGAACGAGCAGTACTTC	CASSLGQGANEQYF
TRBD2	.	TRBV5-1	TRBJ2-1	TGCGCCAGCAGCCGGACTAGAACGGTGGATGAGCAGTTCTTC	CASSRTRTVDEQFF
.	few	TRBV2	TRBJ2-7	TGTGCCAGCAGTGAAATGTACGAGCAGTACTTC	CASSEMYEQYF
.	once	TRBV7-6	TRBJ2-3	TGTGCCAGCAGCCGCAGGGAATTCACAGATACGCAGTATTTT	CASSRREFTDTQYF
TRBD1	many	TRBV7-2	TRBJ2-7	TGTGCCAGCAGCTTGACAGGGGCCTACGAGCAGTACTTC	CASSLTGAYEQYF
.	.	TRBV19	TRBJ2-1	TGTGCCAGTAGTACCTCTAGTGGCAATGAGCAGTTCTTC	CASSTSSGNEQFF
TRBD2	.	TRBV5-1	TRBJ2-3	TGCGCCAGCAGCGGGACTAGCGGGGCAGATACGCAGTATTTT	CASSGTSGADTQYF
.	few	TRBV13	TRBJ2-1	TGTGCCAGCAGCTTACCGCCCCACAATGAGCAGTTCTTC	CASSLPPHNEQFF
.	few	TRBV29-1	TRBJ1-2	TGCAGCGTTGATCGGGGGGCTAACTATGGCTACACCTTC	CSVDRGANYGYTF
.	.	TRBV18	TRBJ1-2	TGTGCCAGCTCACCAGGGGGCAACCAAGTTAGCTACACCTTC	CASSPGGNQVSYTF
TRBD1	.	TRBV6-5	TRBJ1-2	TGTGCCAGCAGCGATAGGACAGGGGATGGCTACACCTTC	CASSDRTGDGYTF
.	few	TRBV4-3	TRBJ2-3	TGCGCCAGCAGCCAAGAGCGGATACGGGGCACAGATACGCAGTATTTT	CASSQERIRGTDTQYF